Listed below are T cell receptor beta chains from one sample, sequenced in a study of CD8 T cells in ankylosing spondylitis. TCRdb passed the 5' RACE reads through MiXCR, listing each CDR3 protein once. The repertoire has fewer than 550,000 distinct CDR3 sequences, approximately 5.3% of them found once; the top ten carry roughly 3.5%. The sequenced sample consisted of blood, either unsorted or a sorted T cell fraction (not recorded which). The receptors were sampled from a male donor with ankylosing spondylitis. CDR3s include the opening cysteine and the closing phenylalanine or tryptophan. D genes are given only for firm matches. Where a row states a size, it is once, few, many or the class of an expanded clone; other rows omit it.

>TRBJ2-7|TRBV5-1|NA|many
CASSRTPRFEQYF
TGCGCCAGCAGCCGGACCCCGCGCTTCGAGCAGTACTTC
>TRBJ2-2|TRBV11-2|NA|NA
CASSSRHYTGELFF
TGTGCCAGCAGCTCGAGACACTACACCGGGGAGCTGTTTTTT
>TRBJ2-7|TRBV7-2|TRBD2|NA
CATSLRPRGGSSYEQYF
TGTGCCACCAGCTTAAGGCCCCGCGGGGGTAGCTCCTACGAGCAGTACTTC
>TRBJ1-1|TRBV6-2/TRBV6-3|NA|many
CASSYSTVSREAFF
TGTGCCAGCAGTTACTCGACGGTGTCAAGGGAAGCTTTCTTT
>TRBJ1-4|TRBV28|TRBD1|many
CASSPRDRGEKLFF
TGTGCCAGCAGTCCCCGGGACAGGGGTGAAAAACTGTTTTTT
>TRBJ2-1|TRBV11-2|NA|many
CASSLLSGARTYNEQFF
TGTGCCAGCAGCCTCTTGTCAGGGGCAAGGACCTACAATGAGCAGTTCTTC
>TRBJ2-7|TRBV24-1|NA|many
CATSDFTTPDEQYF
TGTGCCACCAGTGATTTTACAACCCCGGACGAGCAGTACTTC
>TRBJ2-1|TRBV20-1|NA|many
CSAPEMGNNEQFF
TGCAGTGCTCCAGAGATGGGGAACAATGAGCAGTTCTTC
>TRBJ2-1|TRBV7-9|NA|many
CASSPPAGRYNEQFF
TGTGCCAGCAGCCCCCCGGCGGGAAGGTACAATGAGCAGTTCTTC
>TRBJ2-2|TRBV30|NA|NA
CAWSASQPGELSF
TGTGCCTGGAGTGCTTCCCAGCCCGGGGAGCTGTCTTTT
>TRBJ2-1|TRBV7-8|TRBD2|many
CASSLRTSGLSNHNEQFF
TGTGCCAGCAGCCTACGGACTAGCGGGCTCTCAAACCACAATGAGCAGTTCTTC
>TRBJ2-3|TRBV7-2|NA|many
CASSSDLGGGTDTQYF
TGTGCCAGCAGCTCAGACCTGGGGGGTGGCACAGATACGCAGTATTTT
>TRBJ1-3|TRBV18|NA|many
CASSPEHHTIYF
TGTGCCAGCTCACCCGAACACCACACCATATATTTT
>TRBJ2-1|TRBV12-3/TRBV12-4|NA|many
CASSFSGSFGEQFF
TGTGCCAGCAGTTTCTCCGGGAGCTTCGGTGAGCAGTTCTTC
>TRBJ2-7|TRBV12-3/TRBV12-4|TRBD2|many
CASSFHRLAGGHEQYF
TGTGCCAGCAGTTTCCACCGACTAGCGGGAGGGCACGAGCAGTACTTC
>TRBJ2-7|TRBV5-6|NA|many
CASRNSPRSYEQYF
TGTGCCAGCAGAAACAGCCCGAGGTCCTACGAGCAGTACTTC
>TRBJ2-7|TRBV12-3/TRBV12-4|NA|NA
CASSFGEGRGGSYEQYF
TGTGCCAGCAGTTTCGGCGAGGGGCGAGGAGGGTCCTACGAGCAGTACTTC
>TRBJ2-7|TRBV28|NA|many
CASSLSVRTEQYF
TGTGCCAGCAGTTTAAGCGTGAGGACCGAGCAGTACTTC
>TRBJ2-1|TRBV28|TRBD2|few
CASSFDPGLAGLEQFF
TGTGCCAGCAGTTTCGACCCGGGACTAGCGGGGTTGGAGCAGTTCTTC
>TRBJ1-3|TRBV27|NA|few
CASSAPGTSGNTIYF
TGTGCCAGCAGTGCCCCGGGAACCTCTGGAAACACCATATATTTT
>TRBJ2-1|TRBV20-1|TRBD1|many
CSATDRGDWNEQFF
TGCAGTGCTACAGACAGGGGGGATTGGAATGAGCAGTTCTTC
>TRBJ2-7|TRBV12-3/TRBV12-4|NA|NA
CASSSRGGLAYEQYF
TGTGCCAGCAGCTCCCGAGGTGGGCTGGCCTACGAGCAGTACTTC
>TRBJ2-3|TRBV7-9|NA|NA
CASSAGATDTQYF
TGTGCCAGCAGCGCAGGGGCCACAGATACGCAGTATTTT
>TRBJ2-7|TRBV7-2|TRBD2|NA
CASSLLIHVDGLAGLSSYEQYF
TGTGCCAGCAGCTTACTTATCCACGTAGACGGACTAGCGGGCTTGAGCTCCTACGAGCAGTACTTC
>TRBJ2-3|TRBV7-2|NA|NA
CASSLVRIRGAGTQYF
TGTGCCAGCAGCTTAGTACGAATAAGGGGGGCCGGTACGCAGTATTTT
>TRBJ2-5|TRBV7-2|NA|many
CASSYQWGVAETQYF
TGTGCCAGCAGCTACCAGTGGGGAGTTGCGGAGACCCAGTACTTC
>TRBJ2-2|TRBV11-2|NA|few
CASSLEQGGPGELFF
TGTGCCAGCAGCTTAGAGCAGGGGGGGCCCGGGGAGCTGTTTTTT
>TRBJ1-1|TRBV2|TRBD1|many
CASSQLPGGTANTEAFF
TGTGCCAGCAGTCAACTCCCTGGAGGGACAGCGAACACTGAAGCTTTCTTT
>TRBJ2-5|TRBV12-3/TRBV12-4|NA|many
CASSLGYGGGETQYF
TGTGCCAGCAGTTTAGGGTACGGAGGTGGAGAGACCCAGTACTTC
>TRBJ1-1|TRBV28|NA|few
CASRLGGLNTEAFF
TGTGCCAGCAGGCTGGGTGGGCTGAACACTGAAGCTTTCTTT
>TRBJ2-2|TRBV4-2|NA|many
CASSLDWNTGELFF
TGTGCCAGCAGCCTGGACTGGAACACCGGGGAGCTGTTTTTT
>TRBJ2-3|TRBV18|TRBD2|NA
CASSPIPGTSGSSADTQYF
TGTGCCAGCTCACCCATTCCCGGGACTAGCGGGAGTTCGGCAGATACGCAGTATTTT
>TRBJ1-5|TRBV12-3/TRBV12-4|NA|NA
CASSLASAGRQPQHF
TGTGCCAGCAGTTTAGCTAGCGCGGGCCGTCAGCCCCAGCATTTT
>TRBJ2-5|TRBV9|NA|many
CASSVTVFQETQYF
TGTGCCAGCAGCGTAACGGTTTTCCAAGAGACCCAGTACTTC